The next 15 T cell receptor beta chains were all read from a single sample in a study of CD4+ T cells in melanoma. TCRdb keeps only in-frame clones here, not all; method: immunoSEQ multiplex PCR. The profile covers around 100,000 clones, with around 92% appearing a single time and about 3.3% taken by the ten largest. Sequenced sample: peripheral blood. These receptors all come from a human donor with melanoma.

The V gene is TRBV7-6, the J gene TRBJ2-5; D might be TRBD1 (6 bases). CDR3 size: 15 residues. Germline assignment: CDR1 SGHVS and CDR2 FNYEAQ. V shed 4 bases and J shed 2 bases, with 14 bases lying between them. As DNA, the CDR3 is TGTGCCAGCAGCTCCACACCTACAGGGCAAGAGACCCAGTACTTC. It encodes CASSSTPTGQETQYF.

The V call is TRBV20-1, the J call TRBJ1-1; tentatively, D is TRBD1 (5 bases). There are 11 residues in the CDR3. Trimming removed 5 bases from V and 10 bases from J, with 14 bases in between. CDR1 and CDR2 from the germline V gene are DFQATT and SNEGSKA (reference sequence). CDR3 bases: TGCAGTGCTGAGGCAGGGCGAGGAGCTTTCTTT. As protein: CSAEAGRGAFF.

The CDR3 protein is CASSLAQLITDTQYF. In DNA, the CDR3 is TGCGCCAGCAGCTTGGCGCAGCTTATCACAGATACGCAGTATTTT. This chain links TRBV5-1 with TRBJ2-3; no reliable D call. Germline V gene sequence: CDR1 SGHRS, CDR2 YFSETQ. Deletions cut 0 bases from V and 2 bases from J, with 10 bases between. This CDR3 spans 15 amino acids.

The V and J genes are TRBV19 and TRBJ2-2; weak D call: TRBD1 (6 bases). Trimming removed 11 bases at V and 3 bases at J, with 22 bases between. The germline V gene has CDR1 LNHDA and CDR2 SQIVND (reference sequence). This CDR3 has 16 amino acids. CDR3 amino acids: CAVRPGTTSDTGELFF. DNA for the CDR3: TGTGCCGTACGGCCCGGGACAACCAGCGACACCGGGGAGCTGTTTTTT.

J is TRBJ1-5 and V is TRBV5-6; D is undetermined. CDR1 SGHDT and CDR2 YYEEEE come from the germline V gene. The CDR3 totals 12 residues. The V end lost 2 bases, the J end lost 5 bases, and 5 bases lay between the germline ends. The chain's CDR3 is CASSFIDQPQHF. The CDR3 DNA sequence: TGTGCCAGCAGCTTTATCGATCAGCCCCAGCATTTT.

This clone was detected once. The DNA for the CDR3 is TGTGCCAGCAGCTTAGCTTCGGGGGCTTCCCAAGGCTACACCTTC. This translates into CASSLASGASQGYTF. The chain joins TRBV7-2 to TRBJ1-2, with D perhaps TRBD1 (6 bases). Germline-derived CDR1 and CDR2 are SGHTA and FQGNSA. The CDR3 covers 15 residues. Trimming removed 0 bases at V and 8 bases at J, with 16 bases between.

The chain couples TRBV27 to TRBJ1-2; TRBD1 agrees at 8 bases. In germline, CDR1 is MNHEY, CDR2 SMNVEV (reference sequence). The length of the CDR3 is 13 residues. Trimming cost V 3 bases and J 6 bases; bases outside gene matches: 3. In DNA, the CDR3 is TGTGCCAGCAGTTTCGGGACAGGCAATGGCTACACCTTC. Protein product: CASSFGTGNGYTF.

The chain uses TRBV18 and TRBJ1-2; TRBD1 aligns across 9 bases. The V gene end was trimmed by 5 bases and the J gene end by 4 bases; junction bases not matched to a gene: 8. The CDR3 is 15 amino acids. CDR1 KGHSH and CDR2 LQKENI come from the germline V gene. The CDR3 sequence: CASSGGQGRIYGYTF. The CDR3 bases are TGTGCCAGCTCAGGGGGACAGGGACGTATCTATGGCTACACCTTC.

V usage is TRBV5-1 and J usage is TRBJ1-4; the D is unclear. From germline, CDR1 is SGHRS and CDR2 YFSETQ. There are 13 residues in the CDR3. V was trimmed by 1 base and J by 8 bases, leaving 9 bases between them. For the CDR3, the DNA is TGCGCCAGCAGCTTGAATGGAGAAGAAAAACTGTTTTTT. This sequence encodes CASSLNGEEKLFF.

This rearrangement joins TRBV20-1 to TRBJ2-5, with D hard to call. CDR3 length equals 10 residues. The germline V gene has CDR1 DFQATT and CDR2 SNEGSKA (reference sequence). Trimming left V 7 bases short and J 5 bases short, with 8 bases between. The CDR3 loop is CSGGRETQYF. The CDR3 region has the DNA TGCAGTGGGGGTCGGGAGACCCAGTACTTC.

CDR3 in DNA: TGTGCCAGCAGCCAAGTCCCCAAGACTAGCGGGGGGGTCAATGAGCAGTTCTTC. As protein: CASSQVPKTSGGVNEQFF. This chain links TRBV14 with TRBJ2-1; 14 bases match TRBD2. The CDR3 consists of 18 residues. Trimming took 1 base from V and 6 from J; bases not matched to a gene: 8. The V gene's germline CDR1 is SGHDN and CDR2 FVKESK.

The V and J genes are TRBV5-1 and TRBJ2-1; 9 nucleotides agree with TRBD2. J gave up 7 bases and V 1 base, and 9 bases lay outside the gene matches. Germline V gene sequence: CDR1 SGHRS, CDR2 YFSETQ. CDR3 length: 16 residues. The CDR3 here is CASSLIGTSTSNEQFF. The CDR3 DNA follows: TGCGCCAGCAGCTTGATCGGGACTAGCACTTCGAATGAGCAGTTCTTC.

The rearrangement uses TRBV7-6 and TRBJ2-1, with TRBD2 as a possible D gene (5 bases). The CDR3 contains 13 residues. CDR1 and CDR2 from the germline V gene are SGHVS and FNYEAQ. Trimming left V 0 bases short and J 6 bases short, with 6 bases between. DNA of the CDR3: TGTGCCAGCAGCTTAGCGGGAGCCAATGAGCAGTTCTTC. The encoded protein is CASSLAGANEQFF.

The rearrangement links TRBV19 to TRBJ2-5; a weak D match, TRBD2 (5 bases). Germline lookup yields CDR1 LNHDA and CDR2 SQIVND (reference sequence). The CDR3 totals 18 residues. The V gene lost 5 bases and the J gene lost 3 bases, with 25 bases spanning the gap. The DNA for the CDR3 is TGTGCCAGTAGTTTGCGCATACGCCTCGGACTTGTCAAAGAGACCCAGTACTTC. Amino acid sequence: CASSLRIRLGLVKETQYF.

This rearrangement joins TRBV6-1 to TRBJ2-7; a weak D match, TRBD2 (6 bases). There are 15 residues in the CDR3. Germline CDR1 MNHNS, CDR2 SASEGT. The ends were cut back, 1 base at V and 3 bases at J, with 13 bases in the middle. This CDR3 reads CASSEEGTGLYEQYF. The CDR3 DNA follows: TGTGCCAGCAGTGAAGAAGGGACTGGTCTCTACGAGCAGTACTTC.